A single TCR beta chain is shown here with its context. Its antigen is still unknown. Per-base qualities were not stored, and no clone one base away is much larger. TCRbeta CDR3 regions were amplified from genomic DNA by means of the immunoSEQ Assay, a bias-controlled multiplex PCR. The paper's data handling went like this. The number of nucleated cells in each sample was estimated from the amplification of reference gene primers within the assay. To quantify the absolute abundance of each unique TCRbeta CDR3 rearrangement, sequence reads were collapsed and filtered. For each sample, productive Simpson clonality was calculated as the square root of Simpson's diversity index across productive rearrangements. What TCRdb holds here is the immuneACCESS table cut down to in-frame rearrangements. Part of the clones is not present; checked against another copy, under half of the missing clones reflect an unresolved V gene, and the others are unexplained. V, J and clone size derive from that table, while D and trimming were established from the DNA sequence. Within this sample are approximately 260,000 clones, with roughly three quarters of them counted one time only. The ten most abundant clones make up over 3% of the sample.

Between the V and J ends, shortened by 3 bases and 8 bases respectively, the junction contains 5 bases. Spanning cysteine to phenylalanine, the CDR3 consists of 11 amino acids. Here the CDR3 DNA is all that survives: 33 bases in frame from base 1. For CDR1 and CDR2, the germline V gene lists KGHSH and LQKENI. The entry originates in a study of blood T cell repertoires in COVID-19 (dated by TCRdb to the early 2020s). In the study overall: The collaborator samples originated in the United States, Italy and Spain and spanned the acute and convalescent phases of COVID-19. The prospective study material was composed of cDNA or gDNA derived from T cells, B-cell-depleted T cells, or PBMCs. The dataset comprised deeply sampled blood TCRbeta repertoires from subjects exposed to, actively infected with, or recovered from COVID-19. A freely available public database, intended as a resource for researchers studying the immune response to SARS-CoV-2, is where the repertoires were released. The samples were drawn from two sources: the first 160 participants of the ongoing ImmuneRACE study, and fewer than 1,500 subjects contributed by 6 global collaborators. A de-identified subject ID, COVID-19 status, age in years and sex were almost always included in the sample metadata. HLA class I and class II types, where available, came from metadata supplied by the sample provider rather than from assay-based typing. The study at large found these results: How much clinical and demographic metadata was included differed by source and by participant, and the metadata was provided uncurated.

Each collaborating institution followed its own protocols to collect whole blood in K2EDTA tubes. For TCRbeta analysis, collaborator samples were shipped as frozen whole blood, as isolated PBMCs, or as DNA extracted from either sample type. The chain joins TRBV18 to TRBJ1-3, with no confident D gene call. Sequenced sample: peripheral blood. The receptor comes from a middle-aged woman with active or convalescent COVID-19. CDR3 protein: CASSPQDTIYF. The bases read TGTGCCAGCTCACCTCAGGACACCATATATTTT.